This T cell receptor beta chain was documented in a study of T cells in Graves' hyperthyroidism and ophthalmopathy. Study background: Peripheral blood was taken when the disease was first diagnosed, before any treatment began.

It was RNA transcripts that yielded the amplified TCR beta CDR3 regions. Initially, a first-round RT-PCR of the TCR CDR3 employed the HTBI primer set. One entry per CDR3 protein, called by TCRdb with MiXCR from the multiplex PCR reads. The sample holds some 440,000 distinct CDR3 sequences, 15% to 17% seen once. This CDR3 has 12 amino acids. Deletions cut 5 bases from V and 4 bases from J, with 11 bases between. Germline assignment: CDR1 SQVTM and CDR2 ANQGSEA. There are a few counts of this clonotype. In patients aged 18 to 65, hyperthyroidism was newly diagnosed, with duration under 2 months. Diagnostic assessment was based on clinical symptoms, serum thyroxine and TRAb, thyroid ultrasound and orbital computed tomography. The PBMCs were taken from around 9.1 ml of fresh peripheral blood.

Source material: blood. The V call is TRBV29-1, the J call TRBJ1-2, with a possible D match to TRBD1 (6 bases). This clonotype was obtained from a woman younger than 35 with Graves' hyperthyroidism. This CDR3 reads CSVLGGPYGYTF. In DNA form, the CDR3 reads TGCAGCGTTCTGGGGGGGCCCTATGGCTACACCTTC.